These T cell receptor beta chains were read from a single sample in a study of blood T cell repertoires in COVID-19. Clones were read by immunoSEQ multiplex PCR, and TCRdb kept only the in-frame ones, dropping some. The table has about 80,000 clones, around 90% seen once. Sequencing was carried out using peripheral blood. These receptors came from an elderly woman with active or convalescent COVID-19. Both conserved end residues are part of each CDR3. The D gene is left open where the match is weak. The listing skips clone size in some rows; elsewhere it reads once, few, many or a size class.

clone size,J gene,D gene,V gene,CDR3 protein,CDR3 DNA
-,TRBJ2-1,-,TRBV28,CASSLPVEAPNEQFF,TGTGCCAGCAGTTTACCCGTAGAGGCACCCAATGAGCAGTTCTTC
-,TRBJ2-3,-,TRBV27,CASSYYGLGTDTQYF,TGTGCCAGCAGTTACTACGGATTGGGCACAGATACGCAGTATTTT
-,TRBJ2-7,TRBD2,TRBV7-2,CASSPGLAELSYEQYF,TGTGCCAGCAGCCCCGGACTAGCGGAGCTATCCTACGAGCAGTACTTC
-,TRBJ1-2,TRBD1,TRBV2,CASNTGVYGYTF,TGTGCCAGCAACACAGGGGTCTATGGCTACACCTTC
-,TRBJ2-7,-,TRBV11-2,CASSLRQGSLYEQYF,TGTGCCAGCAGCTTAAGGCAGGGATCCCTTTACGAGCAGTACTTC
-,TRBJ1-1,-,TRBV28,CASSLLGGTEAFF,TGTGCCAGCAGTTTATTAGGAGGGACTGAAGCTTTCTTT
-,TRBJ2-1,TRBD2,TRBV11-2,CASSHLGTSGTRENEQFF,TGTGCCAGCAGCCATTTAGGGACTAGCGGGACGAGAGAAAATGAGCAGTTCTTC
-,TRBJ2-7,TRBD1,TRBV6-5,CASSYRTGLGEQYF,TGTGCCAGCAGTTACCGGACAGGGCTCGGCGAGCAGTACTTC
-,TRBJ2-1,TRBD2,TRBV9,CASSVSGSYNEQFF,TGTGCCAGCAGCGTTAGCGGGAGTTACAATGAGCAGTTCTTC
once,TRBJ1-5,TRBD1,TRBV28,CASSSDRDRVNQPQHF,TGTGCCAGCAGCTCGGACCGGGACAGAGTCAATCAGCCCCAGCATTTT
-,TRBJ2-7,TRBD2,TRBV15,CATSRAETSVTYEQYF,TGTGCCACCAGCAGAGCAGAGACTAGCGTAACCTACGAGCAGTACTTC
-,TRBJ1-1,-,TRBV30,CAWSPGMNTEAFF,TGTGCCTGGAGCCCGGGAATGAACACTGAAGCTTTCTTT
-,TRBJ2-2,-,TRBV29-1,CSVDRRDTGELFF,TGCAGCGTTGATCGGAGGGACACCGGGGAGCTGTTTTTT
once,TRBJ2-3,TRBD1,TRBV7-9,CASSPWTGGNTDTQYF,TGTGCCAGCAGCCCGTGGACAGGGGGGAACACAGATACGCAGTATTTT
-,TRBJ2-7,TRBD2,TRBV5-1,CASSLDGTSGTYEQYF,TGCGCCAGCAGCTTAGACGGGACTAGCGGGACCTACGAGCAGTACTTC
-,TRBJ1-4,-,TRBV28,CASSLRTDEKLFF,TGTGCCAGCAGTCTGCGGACAGATGAAAAACTGTTTTTT
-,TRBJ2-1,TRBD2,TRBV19,CASSNPGRVTYNEQFF,TGTGCCAGTAGTAATCCGGGGAGGGTAACCTACAATGAGCAGTTCTTC
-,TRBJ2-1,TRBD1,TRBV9,CASSVGGQGAWLSSNEQFF,TGTGCCAGCAGCGTAGGGGGACAGGGGGCATGGTTATCTTCCAATGAGCAGTTCTTC
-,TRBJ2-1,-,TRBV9,CASSVGPQRQYYNEQFF,TGTGCCAGCAGCGTAGGGCCCCAGCGGCAATACTACAATGAGCAGTTCTTC
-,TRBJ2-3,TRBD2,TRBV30,CAGNVAGGPSNTDTQYF,TGTGCCGGGAATGTAGCGGGAGGGCCCTCCAACACAGATACGCAGTATTTT
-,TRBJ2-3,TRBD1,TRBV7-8,CASSRQGADTQYF,TGTGCCAGCAGCCGACAGGGGGCTGATACGCAGTATTTT
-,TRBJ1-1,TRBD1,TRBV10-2,CASVRGDTEAFF,TGCGCCAGCGTCAGGGGGGATACTGAAGCTTTCTTT
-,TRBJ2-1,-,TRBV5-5,CASSFSQGFYNEQFF,TGTGCCAGCAGCTTTTCTCAGGGGTTCTACAATGAGCAGTTCTTC
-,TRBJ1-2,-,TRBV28,CAIQAGFGYTF,TGTGCCATCCAAGCGGGGTTTGGCTACACCTTC
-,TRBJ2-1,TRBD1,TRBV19,CASSIPGQGANEQFF,TGTGCCAGTAGTATCCCGGGACAGGGAGCCAATGAGCAGTTCTTC
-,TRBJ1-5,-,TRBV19,CASSIGRGSQPQHF,TGTGCCAGTAGTATTGGCAGAGGGTCTCAGCCCCAGCATTTT
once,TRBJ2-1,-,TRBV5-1,CASSLNTDNEQFF,TGCGCCAGCAGCTTAAACACCGACAATGAGCAGTTCTTC
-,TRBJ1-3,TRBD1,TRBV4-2,CASSQRTGDSGNTIYF,TGTGCCAGCAGCCAACGCACAGGGGACTCTGGAAACACCATATATTTT
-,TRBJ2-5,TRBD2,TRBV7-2,CASSWGLAGIQETQYF,TGTGCCAGCAGCTGGGGACTAGCGGGTATTCAAGAGACCCAGTACTTC
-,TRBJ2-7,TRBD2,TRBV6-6,CASSRASGYEQYF,TGTGCCAGCAGCCGGGCTAGCGGGTACGAGCAGTACTTC
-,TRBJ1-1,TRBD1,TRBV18,CASSRQGARDTEAFF,TGTGCCAGCTCACGACAGGGGGCCCGGGACACTGAAGCTTTCTTT
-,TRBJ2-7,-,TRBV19,CASSRGQRTYEQYF,TGTGCCAGTAGTAGAGGCCAGCGGACCTACGAGCAGTACTTC
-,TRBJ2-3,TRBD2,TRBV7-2,CASSPRLADSSQYF,TGTGCCAGCAGCCCCCGACTAGCGGACTCTTCGCAGTATTTT
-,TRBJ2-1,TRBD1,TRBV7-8,CASSLADPTGVSNEQFF,TGTGCCAGCAGCTTAGCCGACCCGACAGGGGTGTCCAATGAGCAGTTCTTC
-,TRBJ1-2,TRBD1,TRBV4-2,CASSQEGTDVRYTF,TGTGCCAGCAGCCAAGAGGGGACAGATGTTCGCTACACCTTC
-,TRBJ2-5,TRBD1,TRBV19,CASSLDRGLQETQYF,TGTGCCAGTTCCCTCGACAGGGGCCTGCAAGAGACCCAGTACTTC
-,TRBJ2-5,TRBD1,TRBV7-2,CASSSRTGSETQYF,TGTGCCAGCAGCTCCAGGACAGGGAGCGAGACCCAGTACTTC
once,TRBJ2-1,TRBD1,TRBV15,CATSRAGQGAIYNEQFF,TGTGCCACCAGCCGCGCCGGGCAGGGGGCGATCTACAATGAGCAGTTCTTC
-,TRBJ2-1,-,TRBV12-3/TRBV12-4,CASSTAPGEQFF,TGTGCCAGCAGCACAGCCCCGGGGGAGCAGTTCTTC
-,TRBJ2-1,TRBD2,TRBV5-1,CASTLVAGEANEQFF,TGCGCCAGCACCCTGGTAGCGGGAGAGGCGAATGAGCAGTTCTTC
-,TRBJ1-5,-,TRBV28,CASRVSRTGSNQPQHF,TGTGCCAGCAGGGTTTCTCGGACGGGGAGCAATCAGCCCCAGCATTTT
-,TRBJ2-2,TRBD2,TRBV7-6,CASSLVRLAGGTNTGELFF,TGTGCCAGCAGCTTGGTGCGGCTGGCGGGAGGGACGAACACCGGGGAGCTGTTTTTT
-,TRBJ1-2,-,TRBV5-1,CASSAGPSNYGYTF,TGCGCCAGCAGCGCGGGACCGAGCAACTATGGCTACACCTTC
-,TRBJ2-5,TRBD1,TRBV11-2,CASSLGGDREETQYF,TGTGCCAGCAGCTTAGGGGGGGACAGGGAAGAGACCCAGTACTTC
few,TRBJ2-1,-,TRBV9,CASSVAAGFNEQFF,TGTGCCAGCAGCGTAGCCGCAGGGTTCAATGAGCAGTTCTTC